The T cell receptor beta chain described here comes from a study of T cells after somatic rescue of genetic block. Produced via immunoSEQ multiplex PCR; TCRdb's table is partial and in-frame only. This table holds more than 70,000 clones, 80% to 90% found once. This TCR derives from a woman between 18 and 29 years old. The sequenced sample was peripheral blood mononuclear cells (PBMCs).

CDR3 DNA: TGTGCCAGCAGCTTAAAACTAGCGGGATATAACACCGGGGAGCTGTTTTTT. This gives the protein CASSLKLAGYNTGELFF. The genes are TRBV5-8 and TRBJ2-2, with 10 bases that match TRBD2. V shed 2 bases and J 2 bases; nucleotides not matched to a gene: 6. Germline V gives CDR1 SGHTS, CDR2 YDEGEE. This CDR3 has 17 amino acids.